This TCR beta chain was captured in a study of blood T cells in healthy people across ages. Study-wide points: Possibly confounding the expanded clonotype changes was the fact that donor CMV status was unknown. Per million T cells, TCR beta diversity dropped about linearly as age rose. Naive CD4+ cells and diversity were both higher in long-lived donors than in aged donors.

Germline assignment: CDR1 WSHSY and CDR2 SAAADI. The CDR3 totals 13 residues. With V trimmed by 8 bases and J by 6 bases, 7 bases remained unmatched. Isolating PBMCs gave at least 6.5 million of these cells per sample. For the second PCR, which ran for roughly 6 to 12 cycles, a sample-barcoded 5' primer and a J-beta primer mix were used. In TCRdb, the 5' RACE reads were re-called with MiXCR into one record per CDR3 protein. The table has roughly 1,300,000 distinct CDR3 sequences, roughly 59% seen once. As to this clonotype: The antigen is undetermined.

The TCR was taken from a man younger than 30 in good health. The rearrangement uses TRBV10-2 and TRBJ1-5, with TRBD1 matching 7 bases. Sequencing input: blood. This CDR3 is CASLQGPGQPQHF. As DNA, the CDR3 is TGCGCCAGCCTACAGGGGCCGGGTCAGCCCCAGCATTTT.